These 17 T cell receptor beta chains were sequenced from one sample in a study of cytomegalovirus exposure and HLA in healthy donors. The PCR had 60 Vbeta and 13 Jbeta primers. Sequencing was performed with immunoSEQ multiplex PCR; in TCRdb, only in-frame clones are kept and a portion is missing. The table lists approximately 120,000 clones, around 80% of them singletons. What was sequenced was PBMCs. Receptors originate from an older woman in good health and CMV-seropositive.

This clone occurred once. The chain employs TRBV7-3 and TRBJ2-5; 7 positions agree with TRBD2. The CDR3 totals 13 residues. J was trimmed by 2 bases and V by 4 bases; bases with no gene match: 1. CDR1 and CDR2 (germline): SGHTA, FQGTGA. The CDR3 here is CASSSGLQETQYF. In DNA, the CDR3 is TGTGCCAGCAGCTCGGGACTACAAGAGACCCAGTACTTC.

V is TRBV5-6 and J is TRBJ1-6; TRBD1 matches at 7 bases. J gave up 7 bases and V 0 bases, and 7 bases lay outside the gene matches. This CDR3 contains 16 residues. Germline CDR1 SGHDT, CDR2 YYEEEE. The CDR3 here is CASSLVGAGGNSPLHF. CDR3 DNA: TGTGCCAGCAGCTTGGTCGGCGCAGGGGGAAATTCACCCCTCCACTTT.

This clone has just one count. The gene calls are TRBV18 and TRBJ1-4; no definite D call. Looked up from germline, CDR1 is KGHSH and CDR2 is LQKENI. V was shortened by 2 bases and J by 5 bases, with 12 bases between the two germline ends. This CDR3 spans 15 amino acids. The CDR3 spells CASSPNARGNEKLFF. The CDR3 DNA reads as TGTGCCAGCTCACCAAACGCCCGGGGAAATGAAAAACTGTTTTTT.

V gene TRBV6-6 combines with J gene TRBJ2-7; 7 nucleotides align to TRBD1. The CDR3 is 14 amino acids. V shed 0 bases and J 3 bases; nucleotides not matched to a gene: 2. In germline, CDR1 is MNHNY, CDR2 SVGAGI (reference sequence). The CDR3 bases are TGTGCCAGCAGTTACTCGGGACAGTTCTACGAGCAGTACTTC. Residues: CASSYSGQFYEQYF.

This clone was counted once. The chain joins TRBV10-2 to TRBJ1-2; 7 bases are shared with TRBD1. Unmatched junction bases numbered 0, after V lost 4 bases and J lost 4 bases. Germline CDR1 reads WSHSY; CDR2 reads SAAADI. The CDR3 spans 12 residues. This CDR3 reads CASSGDSYGYTF. The CDR3 bases are TGCGCCAGCAGTGGGGACAGCTATGGCTACACCTTC.

This rearrangement joins TRBV4-1 to TRBJ2-7, with TRBD2 matching over 7 bases. The CDR3 has 14 residues. CDR1 and CDR2 (germline): MGHRA, YSYEKL. Germline trimming cut 1 base from V and 3 bases from J; bases unmatched to any gene: 3. CDR3 in amino acids: CASSQGEGLYEQYF. The CDR3 DNA is TGCGCCAGCAGCCAAGGGGAGGGCCTCTACGAGCAGTACTTC.

The chain joins TRBV21-1 to TRBJ2-1; the D call TRBD2 from the table was never checked on the DNA. TRBV21-1 constitutes a pseudogene. The CDR3 runs 16 residues. CDR3 in amino acids: CASSTQRRGSYNEQFF. The DNA of the CDR3 is TGTGCCAGCAGCACCCAGCGGAGGGGCTCCTACAATGAGCAGTTCTTC.

The chain couples TRBV9 to TRBJ2-5; 9 positions match TRBD2. This CDR3 has 13 amino acids. Per the germline V gene, CDR1 is SGDLS and CDR2 is YYNGEE. The V and J ends lost 3 bases and 3 bases, in that order; junction bases with no gene match: 0. CDR3 in amino acids: CASSGLAEETQYF. In nucleotides, the CDR3 is TGTGCCAGCAGCGGACTAGCGGAAGAGACCCAGTACTTC.

The rearrangement links TRBV5-5 to TRBJ1-4; no clear D gene. The V end was cut by 1 base, the J end by 1 base, with 2 bases between. The V gene's germline CDR1 is SGHKS and CDR2 YYEKEE (reference sequence). The CDR3 is 13 amino acids. The DNA of the CDR3 is TGTGCCAGCAGCTTGCAAACTAATGAAAAACTGTTTTTT. Translated, it gives CASSLQTNEKLFF.

The J gene is TRBJ1-2, the V gene TRBV7-3, with TRBD1 as a possible D gene (6 bases). CDR1 and CDR2 from the germline V gene are SGHTA and FQGTGA. This CDR3 contains 18 residues. V lost 5 bases and J lost 4, with 26 bases in between. The CDR3 is CASSPGGGSPTSAYGYTF. In DNA form, the CDR3 reads TGTGCCAGCAGCCCGGGAGGGGGTTCCCCCACCAGCGCCTATGGCTACACCTTC. The full variable domain, its missing parts supplied by reference TRBV7-3 and TRBJ1-2, is GAGVSQTPSNKVTEKGKYVELRCDPISGHTALYWYRQSLGQGPEFLIYFQGTGAADDSGLPNDRFFAVRPEGSVSTLKIQRTERGDSAVYLCASSPGGGSPTSAYGYTFGSGTRLTVV.

In this sample, this clone turned up a few times. The gene calls are TRBV7-8 and TRBJ1-5; D remains unclear. Trimming pared 3 bases from V and 0 bases from J, leaving 9 bases between. Germline CDR1 is SGHVS and CDR2 is FQNEAQ. The CDR3 is made up of 15 amino acids. The CDR3 is CASSFGSSSNQPQHF. DNA of the CDR3: TGTGCCAGCAGCTTCGGGTCTTCTAGCAATCAGCCCCAGCATTTT.

The J gene is TRBJ2-7, the V gene TRBV6-1; no clear D. Germline lookup yields CDR1 MNHNS and CDR2 SASEGT. This CDR3 comprises 14 residues. The ends were cut back, 5 bases at V and 2 bases at J, with 13 bases in the middle. The CDR3 spells CASSPPQQPYEQYF. The CDR3 DNA sequence: TGTGCCAGCAGTCCCCCCCAACAGCCCTACGAGCAGTACTTC.

This clone appeared a single time. The chain has TRBV5-4 and TRBJ1-3; 7 nucleotides match TRBD1. With 2 bases clipped from V and 6 bases from J, the junction kept 5 bases outside the gene matches. The CDR3 runs to 14 residues. Germline V gene data show CDR1 as SGHNT and CDR2 as YYREEE (reference sequence). The CDR3 loop is CASSFDRVQNTIYF. CDR3 DNA sequence: TGTGCCAGCAGCTTCGACAGGGTGCAAAACACCATATATTTT.

The V call is TRBV5-1, the J call TRBJ2-3; no firm D call. Trimming took off 3 bases at V and 0 bases at J, with 11 bases between the two ends. From germline, CDR1 is SGHRS and CDR2 YFSETQ. The CDR3 covers 15 residues. The CDR3 DNA follows: TGCGCCAGCAGCTCATACAGCTCCAGCACAGATACGCAGTATTTT. Amino acid sequence: CASSSYSSSTDTQYF.

The chain has TRBV7-2 and TRBJ2-4, with 8 bases lining up with TRBD1. V shed 5 bases and J 15 bases; nucleotides not matched to a gene: 12. From germline, CDR1 is SGHTA and CDR2 FQGNSA. This CDR3 is built from 13 residues. CDR3 DNA: TGTGCCAGCAGCCGTATTTTGAGACAGGGGATGTACTTC. This translates into CASSRILRQGMYF.

The chain links TRBV18 to TRBJ1-4; D uncertain. Germline CDR1 and CDR2: KGHSH and LQKENI. The CDR3 covers 15 residues. The V end was cut by 6 bases, the J end by 4 bases, with 15 bases between. The CDR3 is CASSRLSGHNEKLFF. The CDR3 nucleotides are TGTGCCAGCTCCCGGTTGAGCGGTCATAATGAAAAACTGTTTTTT.

This clone was recorded only once. The chain is built from TRBV6-5 and TRBJ1-1, with no clear D. The CDR3 covers 16 residues. Germline assignment: CDR1 MNHEY and CDR2 SVGAGI. V lost 2 bases and J lost 3, with 16 bases in between. CDR3 protein: CASSYHTAGSDTEAFF. As DNA, the CDR3 is TGTGCCAGCAGTTACCACACGGCAGGTTCGGACACTGAAGCTTTCTTT.